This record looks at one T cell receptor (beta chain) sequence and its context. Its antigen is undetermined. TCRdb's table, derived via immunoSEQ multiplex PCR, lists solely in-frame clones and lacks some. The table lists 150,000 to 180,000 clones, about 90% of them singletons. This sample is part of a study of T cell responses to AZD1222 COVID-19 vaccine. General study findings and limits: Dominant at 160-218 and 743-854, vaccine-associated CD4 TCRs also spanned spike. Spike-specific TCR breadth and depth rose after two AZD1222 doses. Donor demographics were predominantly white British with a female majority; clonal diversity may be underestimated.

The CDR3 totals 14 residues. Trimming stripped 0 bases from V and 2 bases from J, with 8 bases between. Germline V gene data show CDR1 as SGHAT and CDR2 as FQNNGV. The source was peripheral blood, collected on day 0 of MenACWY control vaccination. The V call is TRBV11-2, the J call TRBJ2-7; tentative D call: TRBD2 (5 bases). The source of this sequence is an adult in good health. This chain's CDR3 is CASSLDSAAYEQYF. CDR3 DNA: TGTGCCAGCAGCTTAGATAGCGCTGCCTACGAGCAGTACTTC.